This entry describes one T cell receptor beta chain. This specimen belongs to a study of blood T cell repertoires in COVID-19. Overall study context: COVID-19 samples from acute and convalescent phases originated in the United States, Italy and Spain.

V lost 2 bases to trimming and J lost 9 bases, with 8 bases between them. Germline-derived CDR1 and CDR2 are MNHEY and SMNVEV (reference sequence). CDR3 length: 13 amino acids. Produced via immunoSEQ multiplex PCR; TCRdb's table is partial and in-frame only. The table includes roughly 300,000 clones, 75% to 90% detected once. Adults between about 18 and 95 years of age took part from fewer than 30 US areas. The study counted Cohort 3 donors as recovered given two negative PCRs, clearance, or symptom resolution. This chain uses TRBV27 with TRBJ1-6; D gene ambiguous. The sample was PBMCs or T cells enriched from blood (not recorded which). This clonotype was obtained from a woman aged 50 to 60 who had recovered from COVID-19. The CDR3: CASSLTWSSPLHF. As DNA, the CDR3 is TGTGCCAGCAGTTTAACATGGTCTTCACCCCTCCACTTT.